The TCR beta chain under discussion was sequenced for a study of shared clonotypes between healthy human individuals. Findings and caveats of the study: Relative to clonotypes present in all four donors, those not shared had lower generation probabilities. In the sorted subsets, rarefaction showed sequencing was incomplete despite large depth. The genetic and exposure-history diversity represented was limited by few donors. Naive CD4 clonotype sharing across a few donors was about 5.3%.

Per germline, CDR1 MNHEY and CDR2 SMNVEV (reference sequence). The CDR3 sequence is 13 residues long. V was clipped by 8 bases and J by 5 bases, with 12 bases between them. As concerns this clone: The antigen is not known.

The table came from immunoSEQ multiplex PCR; TCRdb's copy has only in-frame clones and leaves some out. The data contain about 1.5 million clones, approximately 98% of them seen just once; the ten biggest clones take up about 0.45%. The sequenced material came from naive CD4+ T cells sorted from blood. The subset is: CD45RA+ positively selected. This rearrangement joins TRBV27 to TRBJ2-2, with a tentative D call TRBD2 (5 bases). This TCR was sampled from a man in his thirties or forties in good health. Written as DNA, the CDR3 is TGTGCCAGCCGAAGTCGGGGTACCGGGGAGCTGTTTTTT. Its protein product is CASRSRGTGELFF.